This paragraph reports one T cell receptor beta chain. V was pared by 4 bases and J by 4 bases, with 4 bases between. The V gene's germline CDR1 is LGHDT and CDR2 YNNKEL (reference sequence). The CDR3 is 11 amino acids. TCRdb's copy holds only in-frame clones and misses some; the assay was immunoSEQ multiplex PCR. The sample lists fewer than 70,000 clones; roughly 94% were seen once. These data come from a study of control samples from healthy donors and cancer patients. The gene calls are TRBV3-1 (or the pseudogene TRBV3-2) and TRBJ1-1; the D is unclear. The TCR originated in a man aged 25 to 40 in good health. Sample: blood. The CDR3: CASSRGTEAFF. The CDR3 DNA sequence: TGTGCCAGCAGCCGGGGCACTGAAGCTTTCTTT.